The 27 T cell receptor beta chains below were found in one sample sequenced in a study of cytomegalovirus exposure and HLA in healthy donors. Researchers ran the PCR with 60 Vbeta and 13 Jbeta primers. Profiling relied on immunoSEQ multiplex PCR, and the TCRdb table lists in-frame clones only, not all of them. The data hold around 75,000 clones, with 60% to 85% observed a single time. Sequencing was performed on PBMCs. The receptor source for this set is a young man in good health and CMV-seronegative.

This rearrangement joins TRBV9 to TRBJ2-5; TRBD2 is a possible D gene (5 bases). CDR3 length equals 13 residues. Germline assignment: CDR1 SGDLS and CDR2 YYNGEE. With 6 bases removed from V and 4 bases from J, the gap between germline ends came to 13 bases. CDR3 sequence (DNA): TGTGCCAGCAACCGGAGGATAGGAGAGACCCAGTACTTC. It specifies CASNRRIGETQYF.

Regarding this clone: Additional DNA sequences in this sample encode the identical CDR3. The chain has TRBV6-6 and TRBJ2-7, with 9 positions matching TRBD1. The CDR3 consists of 16 residues. The germline V gene encodes CDR1 MNHNY and CDR2 SVGAGI (reference sequence). V shed 2 bases and J 1 base; nucleotides not matched to a gene: 6. The CDR3 DNA reads as TGTGCCAGCAGTTACCTCAGACAGGGGGTATCCTACGAGCAGTACGTC. This sequence encodes CASSYLRQGVSYEQYV.

The rearrangement joins TRBV28 to TRBJ2-7; 15 positions match TRBD2. From germline, CDR1 is MDHEN and CDR2 SYDVKM. This CDR3 contains 16 residues. J gave up 5 bases and V 4 bases, and 6 bases lay outside the gene matches. The CDR3 spells CASSSWTSGGANEQYF. The CDR3 coding sequence is TGTGCCAGCAGTTCATGGACTAGCGGGGGGGCTAACGAGCAGTACTTC.

V gene TRBV7-9 combines with J gene TRBJ1-1; D gene uncertain. CDR3 length equals 15 residues. Germline V lookup: CDR1 SEHNR, CDR2 FQNEAQ (reference sequence). Trimming took off 0 bases at V and 3 bases at J, with 11 bases between the two ends. In DNA form, the CDR3 reads TGTGCCAGCAGCTTAGCTCAACAGTGGGACACTGAAGCTTTCTTT. This gives the protein CASSLAQQWDTEAFF. Based on the CDR3 plus reference TRBV7-9 and TRBJ1-1, the full variable domain is DTGVSQNPRHKITKRGQNVTFRCDPISEHNRLYWYRQTLGQGPEFLTYFQNEAQLEKSRLLSDRFSAERPKGSFSTLEIQRTEQGDSAMYLCASSLAQQWDTEAFFGQGTRLTVV.

The table lists this clone with a count of one. The V and J genes are TRBV5-4 and TRBJ1-2; 7 positions agree with TRBD1. V lost 3 bases, J lost 3 bases, and 8 bases stayed unmatched. Germline values: CDR1 SGHNT, CDR2 YYREEE (reference sequence). The CDR3 spans 15 residues. The CDR3, as DNA: TGTGCCAGCAGCTCGTCCGGGACAGTTTACTATGGCTACACCTTC. Protein sequence: CASSSSGTVYYGYTF.

The gene calls are TRBV9 and TRBJ1-1, with 7 positions matching TRBD1. The germline CDR1 and CDR2 sequences are SGDLS and YYNGEE. There are 16 residues in the CDR3. The trim removed 0 bases at V and 2 bases at J, leaving 7 bases unmatched. The CDR3 loop is CASSVATGASNTEAFF. The CDR3 bases are TGTGCCAGCAGCGTAGCTACAGGGGCCTCAAACACTGAAGCTTTCTTT.

The chain recombines TRBV27 with TRBJ2-3; D gene ambiguous. Trimming stripped 5 bases from V and 2 bases from J, with 14 bases between. The germline V gene encodes CDR1 MNHEY and CDR2 SMNVEV (reference sequence). The CDR3 spans 15 residues. This CDR3 is CASSTPRGYTDTQYF. CDR3 DNA sequence: TGTGCCAGCAGTACACCCCGAGGTTACACAGATACGCAGTATTTT.

The chain uses TRBV29-1 and TRBJ2-2; D possibly corresponds to TRBD2 (7 bases). The CDR3 is made up of 11 amino acids. Germline V gene sequence: CDR1 SQVTM, CDR2 ANQGSEA. Trimming pared 6 bases from V and 9 bases from J, leaving 11 bases between. The CDR3 is CSVPGGRELFF. CDR3 in DNA: TGCAGCGTCCCGGGGGGCCGGGAGCTGTTTTTT.

This clone was detected a few times. The V call is TRBV7-2, the J call TRBJ2-5, with D uncertain. The CDR3 spans 12 residues. Deletions cut 5 bases from V and 1 base from J, with 5 bases between. Germline lookup yields CDR1 SGHTA and CDR2 FQGNSA. In DNA, the CDR3 is TGTGCCAGCAGCCAACTCCAAGAGACCCAGTACTTC. Translation gives CASSQLQETQYF.

The gene calls are TRBV28 and TRBJ1-3; no clear D. Per the germline V gene, CDR1 is MDHEN and CDR2 is SYDVKM. The CDR3 runs 14 residues. The V end lost 5 bases, the J end lost 0 bases, and 8 bases lay between the germline ends. The CDR3 DNA follows: TGTGCCAGCAGTCGGTTAGACTCTGGAAACACCATATATTTT. This translates into CASSRLDSGNTIYF.

This sequence joins TRBV6-5 and TRBJ1-5; D remains unclear. Per the germline V gene, CDR1 is MNHEY and CDR2 is SVGAGI. V was clipped by 0 bases and J by 5 bases, with 11 bases between them. This CDR3 region has 15 residues. CDR3 bases: TGTGCCAGCAGTTACTCGAGGGAGCCTCATCAGCCCCAGCATTTT. Amino acids: CASSYSREPHQPQHF.

This CDR3 is CASSVRGTNTEAFF. CDR3 nucleotide sequence: TGTGCCAGCAGTGTCAGGGGCACGAACACTGAAGCTTTCTTT. The rearrangement joins TRBV2 to TRBJ1-1, with D tentatively TRBD1 (6 bases). The CDR3 has 14 amino acids. V lost 4 bases and J 1 base, leaving 10 bases between the germline ends. The germline V gene has CDR1 SNHLY and CDR2 FYNNEI.

This sequence joins TRBV6-4 and TRBJ2-3; 11 bases line up with TRBD2. The CDR3 covers 17 residues. Germline loops: CDR1 MRHNA, CDR2 SNTAGT. V gave up 1 base and J gave up 2 bases; unmatched junction bases: 5. The CDR3 region is CASSDLVAGGATDTQYF. Written as DNA, the CDR3 is TGTGCCAGCAGTGACTTGGTAGCGGGGGGGGCCACAGATACGCAGTATTTT.

This CDR3 reads CASSGQVGGNTIYF. The CDR3 DNA reads TGTGCCAGCAGCGGACAGGTCGGTGGAAACACCATATATTTT. This chain connects TRBV9 to TRBJ1-3; the D gene is possibly TRBD1 (6 bases). The CDR3 runs to 14 residues. Germline-derived CDR1 and CDR2 are SGDLS and YYNGEE. V gave up 3 bases and J gave up 3 bases, with 10 bases separating them.

The chain has TRBV27 and TRBJ2-3; 11 bases line up with TRBD2. Germline lookup yields CDR1 MNHEY and CDR2 SMNVEV (reference sequence). There are 15 residues in the CDR3. V dropped 6 bases and J dropped 0; count of bases not matched to a gene: 2. For the CDR3, the DNA is TGTGCCAGCAGGAGGACTAGCGGGAGCACAGATACGCAGTATTTT. Translation: CASRRTSGSTDTQYF.

The chain carries TRBV5-4 and TRBJ2-3; D is perhaps TRBD1 (6 bases). The CDR3 is 14 amino acids. The germline V gene has CDR1 SGHNT and CDR2 YYREEE (reference sequence). V lost 9 bases and J lost 1, with 15 bases in between. This CDR3 reads CATSGVAGTDTQYF. The CDR3 region has the DNA TGTGCCACCTCAGGGGTCGCAGGCACAGATACGCAGTATTTT.

V usage is TRBV9 and J usage is TRBJ1-3; D remains ambiguous. The V gene lost 1 base and the J gene lost 0 bases, with 14 bases spanning the gap. The germline CDR1 and CDR2 sequences are SGDLS and YYNGEE. The CDR3 has 17 amino acids. CDR3 DNA sequence: TGTGCCAGCAGCGTAAGCGGAGATACTTTCTCTGGAAACACCATATATTTT. Amino acid sequence: CASSVSGDTFSGNTIYF.

This sequence joins TRBV6-1 and TRBJ1-5; TRBD1 matches 7 bases. Germline loops: CDR1 MNHNS, CDR2 SASEGT. The CDR3 consists of 15 residues. V shed 0 bases, J shed 3 bases, and the junction held 2 bases outside the gene matches. CDR3 sequence reads: CASSEAGQDNQPQHF. Here the CDR3 DNA reads TGTGCCAGCAGTGAAGCTGGACAGGACAATCAGCCCCAGCATTTT.

This clone appeared a single time. J is TRBJ1-5 and V is TRBV19; 7 nucleotides match TRBD1. V lost 1 base, J lost 2 bases, and 2 bases stayed unmatched. Looked up from germline, CDR1 is LNHDA and CDR2 is SQIVND (reference sequence). The CDR3 is 15 amino acids. Here the CDR3 reads CASSIGQGGNQPQHF. The CDR3 DNA is TGTGCCAGTAGTATAGGGCAGGGGGGCAATCAGCCCCAGCATTTT.

The genes are TRBV7-8 and TRBJ2-7, with D maybe TRBD2 (6 bases). Trimming shortened V by 6 bases and J by 4 bases, and 13 bases separated the two germline ends. This CDR3 contains 13 residues. Germline CDR1 and CDR2: SGHVS and FQNEAQ. The CDR3 here is CASSPMGGYEQYF. The DNA for the CDR3 is TGTGCCAGCAGTCCTATGGGAGGTTACGAGCAGTACTTC.

J is TRBJ1-6 and V is TRBV28; TRBD1 agrees at 9 bases. The J segment lost 10 bases and the V segment lost 7 bases, leaving 11 bases of the junction unmatched. CDR1 is MDHEN, CDR2 SYDVKM, per germline. The CDR3 is 15 residues long. As DNA, the CDR3 is TGTGCCAGCATCCCCCGGGGACAGGGATCGTCACCCCTCCACTTT. Encoded protein: CASIPRGQGSSPLHF.

The rearrangement uses TRBV30 and TRBJ1-6; TRBD1 is a possible D gene (5 bases). Trimming removed 4 bases at V and 9 bases at J, with 19 bases between. Germline-derived CDR1 and CDR2 are GTSNPN and SVGIG (reference sequence). The CDR3 extends over 15 amino acids. CDR3 sequence (DNA): TGTGCCTGGACCAGGGATTTCGATAGTAGTTCACCCCTCCACTTT. This translates into CAWTRDFDSSSPLHF. The whole variable domain, filled in from reference TRBV30 and TRBJ1-6, reads SQTIHQWPATLVQPVGSPLSLECTVEGTSNPNLYWYRQAAGRGLQLLFYSVGIGQISSEVPQNLSASRPQDRQFILSSKKLLLSDSGFYLCAWTRDFDSSSPLHFGNGTRLTVT.

V usage is TRBV30 and J usage is TRBJ2-7; 11 bases agree with TRBD1. Per the germline V gene, CDR1 is GTSNPN and CDR2 is SVGIG (reference sequence). The CDR3 extends over 14 amino acids. V trimming: 3 bases; J trimming: 3 bases; junction bases outside the gene matches: 4. DNA for the CDR3: TGTGCCTGGAGCGCCGGGACAGGGGGCTACGAGCAGTACTTC. This translates into CAWSAGTGGYEQYF. The full variable domain, its missing parts supplied by reference TRBV30 and TRBJ2-7, is SQTIHQWPATLVQPVGSPLSLECTVEGTSNPNLYWYRQAAGRGLQLLFYSVGIGQISSEVPQNLSASRPQDRQFILSSKKLLLSDSGFYLCAWSAGTGGYEQYFGPGTRLTVT.

The rearrangement links TRBV7-9 to TRBJ1-4, with 7 bases fitting TRBD1. After removal of 8 bases from V and 8 bases from J, the junction contained 11 bases not matched to a gene. The CDR3 is 14 amino acids. Germline-derived CDR1 and CDR2 are SEHNR and FQNEAQ (reference sequence). CDR3 protein: CASGKRGLGEKLFF. CDR3 nucleotides: TGTGCCAGCGGAAAGAGGGGGCTGGGGGAAAAACTGTTTTTT.

The J gene is TRBJ1-2, the V gene TRBV10-3, with D possibly TRBD1 on 5 matching bases. The V end lost 5 bases, the J end lost 8 bases, and 15 bases lay between the germline ends. The germline gives CDR1 ENHRY, CDR2 SYGVKD. The CDR3 is 13 residues long. As DNA, the CDR3 is TGTGCCATCAGTCAGACCCTTCAGGGAGGCTACACCTTC. It encodes CAISQTLQGGYTF.

The J gene is TRBJ2-5, the V gene TRBV2; unclear D gene. The J call may be incorrect, as the DNA end agrees better with TRBJ2-7. The germline gives CDR1 SNHLY, CDR2 FYNNEI. The CDR3 has 14 residues. DNA for the CDR3: TGTGCCAGCAAACCCCTCAGGCGCTCCTACGAGCAGTACTTC. Protein sequence: CASKPLRRSYEQYF.

A remark on this clone: At one end, the junction sequence differs from germline, possibly due to a read error. This chain connects TRBV14 to TRBJ2-6; D might be TRBD2 (6 bases). CDR1 and CDR2 (germline): SGHDN, FVKESK. The CDR3 spans 15 residues. The CDR3 loop reads CASSHGGAGANVLIF. CDR3 DNA: TGTGCCAGCAGCCACGGGGGAGCTGGGGCCAACGTCCTGATTTTC.